This T cell receptor (beta chain) was recovered during a study of CD8 T cells in ankylosing spondylitis. The germline V gene has CDR1 LNHNV and CDR2 YYDKDF (reference sequence). The CDR3 consists of 16 residues. V gave up 0 bases and J gave up 0 bases, with 9 bases separating them. With respect to this clonotype: What it recognizes is unknown.

Making the TCR beta libraries involved quantitative 5'-RACE with molecular barcodes. TCRdb reprocessed the 5' RACE reads with MiXCR, giving one entry per CDR3 protein. Of about 840,000 distinct CDR3 sequences in the sample, over 9.5% were seen once. Study-level points and caveats: A TCR beta motif made of several highly homologous variants seemed typical of ankylosing spondylitis blood. Significant enrichment of disease-linked clones was reportedly seen in matched ankylosing spondylitis synovial fluid. Disease-linked clones displayed a CD8+ phenotype and appeared relatively rarely in peripheral blood.

The sequencing sample was made of blood, either unsorted or a sorted T cell fraction (not recorded which). This sequence was found in a male donor with ankylosing spondylitis. The V call is TRBV15, the J call TRBJ2-4; perhaps TRBD2 as D (5 bases). CDR3 coding DNA: TGTGCCACCAGCAGAGAATCGGGAATAGCCAAAAACATTCAGTACTTC. It encodes CATSRESGIAKNIQYF.